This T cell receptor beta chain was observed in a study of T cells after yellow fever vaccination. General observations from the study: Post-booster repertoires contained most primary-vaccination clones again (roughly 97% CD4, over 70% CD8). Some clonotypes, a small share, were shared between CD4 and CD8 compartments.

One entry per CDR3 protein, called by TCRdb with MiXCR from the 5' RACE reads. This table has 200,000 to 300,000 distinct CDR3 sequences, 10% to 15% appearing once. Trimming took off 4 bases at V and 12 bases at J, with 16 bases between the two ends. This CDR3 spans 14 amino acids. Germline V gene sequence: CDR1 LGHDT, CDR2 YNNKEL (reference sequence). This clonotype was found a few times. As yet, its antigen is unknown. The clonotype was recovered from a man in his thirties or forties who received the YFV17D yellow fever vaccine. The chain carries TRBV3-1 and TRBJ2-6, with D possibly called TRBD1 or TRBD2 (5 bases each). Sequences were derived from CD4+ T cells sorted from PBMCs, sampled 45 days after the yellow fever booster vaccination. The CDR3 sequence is CASSRRGPTAVLTF. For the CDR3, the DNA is TGTGCCAGCAGCCGCCGGGGACCGACAGCCGTCCTGACTTTC.